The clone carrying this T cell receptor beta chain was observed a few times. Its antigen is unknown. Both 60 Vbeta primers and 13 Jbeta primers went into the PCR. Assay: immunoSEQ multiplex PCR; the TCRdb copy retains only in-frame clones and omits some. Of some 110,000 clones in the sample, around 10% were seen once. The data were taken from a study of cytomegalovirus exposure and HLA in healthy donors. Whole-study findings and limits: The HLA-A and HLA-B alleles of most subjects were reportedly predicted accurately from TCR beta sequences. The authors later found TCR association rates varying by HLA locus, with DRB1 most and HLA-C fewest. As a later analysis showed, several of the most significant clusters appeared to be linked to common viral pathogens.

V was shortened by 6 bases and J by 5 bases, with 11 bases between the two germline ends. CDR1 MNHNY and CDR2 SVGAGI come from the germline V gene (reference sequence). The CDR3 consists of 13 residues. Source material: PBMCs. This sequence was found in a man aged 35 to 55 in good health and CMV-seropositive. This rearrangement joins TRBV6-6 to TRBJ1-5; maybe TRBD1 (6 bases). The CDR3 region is CASSRQEDQPQHF. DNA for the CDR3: TGTGCCAGCAGCAGACAGGAAGATCAGCCCCAGCATTTT.